Shown below are 25 T cell receptor beta chains from a single sample sequenced in a study of metastatic and nonmetastatic thyroid tumors. All patients were treatment-naive before thyroid surgery. Using MiXCR, TCRdb re-called clones from the PCR reads. There are around 15,000 clones in the sample; around 3.8% occur only once, and more than 20% lies in the top ten. The sequenced sample was tumor tissue. The receptors shown here come from a female donor with papillary thyroid cancer or a benign thyroid nodule (not recorded which). Some clones in this sample may be carry-over from other donors' samples.

This clone was counted a few times. V usage is TRBV28 and J usage is TRBJ2-7; D is tentatively TRBD1 or TRBD2 (5 bases each). The V gene lost 5 bases and the J gene lost 7 bases, with 18 bases spanning the gap. The CDR3 has 14 residues. Germline V gives CDR1 MDHEN, CDR2 SYDVKM. The CDR3 spells CASSPPVGPNEQYF. Here the CDR3 DNA reads TGTGCCAGCAGTCCCCCCGTGGGACCGAATGAGCAGTACTTC.

The V gene is TRBV28, the J gene TRBJ1-2; the match to TRBD1 covers 11 bases. The trim removed 5 bases at V and 3 bases at J, leaving 11 bases unmatched. This CDR3 contains 17 residues. The V gene's germline CDR1 is MDHEN and CDR2 SYDVKM. CDR3 in DNA: TGTGCCAGCAGTCGGGTCGGACAGGGGGCCAACTACTATGGCTACACCTTC. Amino acids: CASSRVGQGANYYGYTF.

This clone was seen more than once but under ten times. The J gene is TRBJ2-7, the V gene TRBV7-2; TRBD1 agrees at 8 bases. V lost 5 bases and J lost 3; bases outside the gene matches: 6. Germline lookup yields CDR1 SGHTA and CDR2 FQGNSA. This CDR3 region has 14 residues. The CDR3 DNA sequence: TGTGCCAGCAGCCCCGGGACAGGAAACTACGAGCAGTACTTC. This encodes CASSPGTGNYEQYF.

This clone was observed a handful of times. V usage is TRBV6-1 and J usage is TRBJ2-1, with TRBD2 identical over 7 bases. With V trimmed by 2 bases and J by 6 bases, 7 bases remained unmatched. From germline, CDR1 is MNHNS and CDR2 SASEGT. The CDR3 runs to 15 residues. CDR3 nucleotides: TGTGCCAGCAGTGAACTGGCGGGAGTGGGCAATGAGCAGTTCTTC. It is translated as CASSELAGVGNEQFF.

The chain uses TRBV11-3 and TRBJ1-3; no firm D call. Germline CDR1 reads SGHNT; CDR2 reads YENEEA. The CDR3 is made up of 17 amino acids. The V and J ends lost 3 bases and 0 bases respectively, with 15 bases between them. The CDR3 here is CASSLASYSSSGNTIYF. The CDR3, as DNA: TGTGCCAGCAGCTTGGCCAGTTACAGCAGCTCTGGAAACACCATATATTTT. Together with reference TRBV11-3 and TRBJ1-3, the CDR3 gives the full variable domain: EAGVVQSPRYKIIEKKQPVAFWCNPISGHNTLYWYLQNLGQGPELLIRYENEEAVDDSQLPKDRFSAERLKGVDSTLKIQPAELGDSAVYLCASSLASYSSSGNTIYFGEGSWLTVV.

V gene TRBV20-1 combines with J gene TRBJ2-7, with 7 bases that match TRBD2. This CDR3 comprises 14 residues. With V trimmed by 0 bases and J by 6 bases, 8 bases remained unmatched. Looked up from germline, CDR1 is DFQATT and CDR2 is SNEGSKA (reference sequence). In DNA, the CDR3 is TGCAGTGCTAGAGAAATTGGCGGGAGTGGCGAGCAGTACTTC. It translates to CSAREIGGSGEQYF.

The chain is built from TRBV4-2 and TRBJ2-1; 9 nucleotides match TRBD1. The CDR3 extends over 16 amino acids. Germline trimming cut 1 base from V and 8 bases from J; bases unmatched to any gene: 9. The germline V gene encodes CDR1 LGHNA and CDR2 YNFKEQ. This chain's CDR3 is CASSQVRTGVLHEQFF. CDR3 in DNA: TGTGCCAGCAGCCAAGTGAGGACAGGGGTTCTGCATGAGCAGTTCTTC.

This clone was observed a few times. This could be a read error, since a much larger clone is one nucleotide away. Different DNA sequences within this sample yield the same CDR3. The chain recombines TRBV28 with TRBJ1-2; perhaps TRBD1 as D (5 bases). V lost 4 bases and J 6 bases, leaving 21 bases between the germline ends. Per germline, CDR1 MDHEN and CDR2 SYDVKM. CDR3 length equals 16 residues. CDR3 region: CASSSEARDVAHGYTF. DNA for the CDR3: TGTGCCAGCAGTTCCGAAGCCCGGGACGTCGCACATGGCTACACCTTC.

A few counts support this clone. J is TRBJ2-5 and V is TRBV20-1; weak D call: TRBD2 (7 bases). V was pared by 3 bases and J by 0 bases, with 17 bases between. Germline CDR1 reads DFQATT; CDR2 reads SNEGSKA (reference sequence). CDR3 size: 16 residues. CDR3 sequence: CSARSEQGGYQETQYF. The CDR3 region has the DNA TGCAGTGCTAGGTCTGAACAGGGAGGGTACCAAGAGACCCAGTACTTC.

This clone was seen a few times. One junction end disagrees with the germline gene, perhaps due to a read error. Other DNA sequences in the same sample also yield this CDR3. The rearrangement uses TRBV6-1 and TRBJ2-7; tentative D call: TRBD2 (5 bases). The CDR3 totals 10 residues. Per germline, CDR1 MNHNS and CDR2 SASEGT. This chain's CDR3 is CACGQRERYF. CDR3 sequence (DNA): TGTGCCTGCGGGCAGAGGGAGCGGTACTTC.

This clone is judged medium-sized. The chain links TRBV6-1 to TRBJ2-7, with 10 bases lining up with TRBD2. The CDR3 extends over 14 amino acids. In germline, CDR1 is MNHNS, CDR2 SASEGT. Unmatched junction bases numbered 6, after V lost 5 bases and J lost 5 bases. This CDR3 is CASSYLGTSDEQYF. The CDR3 coding sequence is TGTGCCAGCAGTTATTTAGGGACTAGCGACGAGCAGTACTTC.

This clone was detected only a few times. The chain recombines TRBV11-3 with TRBJ1-2; weak D call: TRBD1 (5 bases). The CDR3 length is 13 residues. Germline CDR1 SGHNT, CDR2 YENEEA. The V and J ends lost 8 bases and 9 bases respectively, with 19 bases between them. The DNA for the CDR3 is TGTGCCAGCTCACCCGGCCAGGGACGGAGCTACACCTTC. It encodes CASSPGQGRSYTF.

This clone was seen repeatedly, ten times or more. The chain joins TRBV28 to TRBJ2-1; TRBD2 agrees at 9 bases. The CDR3 length is 15 residues. Germline V CDR1 and CDR2: MDHEN, SYDVKM. V dropped 2 bases and J dropped 2; count of bases not matched to a gene: 1. This chain's CDR3 is CASSLGGRAYNEQFF. In nucleotides, the CDR3 is TGTGCCAGCAGTTTAGGCGGGAGGGCCTACAATGAGCAGTTCTTC.

This clone came up many times. The rearrangement uses TRBV5-1 and TRBJ2-1; D is unclear. V lost 7 bases to trimming and J lost 4 bases, with 18 bases between them. This CDR3 is built from 15 residues. Germline loops: CDR1 SGHRS, CDR2 YFSETQ. The CDR3 region has the DNA TGCGCCAGCCGTCGACTGACCGCAGAATACAATGAGCAGTTCTTC. Translating gives CASRRLTAEYNEQFF.

This clone came up a few times. V and J are TRBV5-1 and TRBJ1-1; 7 bases map to TRBD1. Germline V CDR1 and CDR2: SGHRS, YFSETQ. The CDR3 has 15 residues. V lost 4 bases to trimming and J lost 2 bases; unmatched junction nucleotides: 8. The DNA of the CDR3 is TGCGCCAGCAGCGTAACTTCAGGGGGTAACACTGAAGCTTTCTTT. Translation gives CASSVTSGGNTEAFF.

The J gene is TRBJ1-3, the V gene TRBV6-2 or TRBV6-3, with a weak D call TRBD1 (5 bases). The V and J ends lost 2 bases and 2 bases respectively, with 10 bases between them. Germline V gene lookup returns CDR1 MNHEY and CDR2 SVGEGT. This CDR3 is built from 15 residues. The CDR3 DNA sequence: TGTGCCAGCAGTTACGGGGCGGCTGCTGGAAACACCATATATTTT. Its protein is CASSYGAAAGNTIYF.

V gene TRBV2 combines with J gene TRBJ2-2, with D perhaps TRBD1 or TRBD2 (7 bases each). V lost 6 bases and J lost 8, with 16 bases in between. CDR1 and CDR2 (germline): SNHLY, FYNNEI. This CDR3 is built from 14 residues. CDR3 sequence: CASRPGGGLGELFF. The CDR3, as DNA: TGTGCCAGCAGGCCAGGGGGAGGGTTGGGGGAGCTGTTTTTT.

The V gene is TRBV2, the J gene TRBJ1-1, with D possibly being TRBD1 (5 bases). The CDR3 totals 11 residues. The germline gives CDR1 SNHLY, CDR2 FYNNEI. V was clipped by 6 bases and J by 8 bases, with 10 bases between them. This CDR3 is CASSQGSEAFF. CDR3 nucleotide sequence: TGTGCCAGCAGCCAGGGATCGGAAGCTTTCTTT.

This clone was seen more than once but under ten times. Here the CDR3 reads CASSYSRQNSPLHF. The CDR3 nucleotides read TGTGCCAGCAGTTACTCGCGACAGAATTCACCCCTCCACTTT. The chain has TRBV6-2 or TRBV6-3 and TRBJ1-6, with D tentatively TRBD1 (5 bases). Trimming pared 0 bases from V and 7 bases from J, leaving 7 bases between. Looked up from germline, CDR1 is MNHEY and CDR2 is SVGEGT. The CDR3 has 14 amino acids.

The J gene is TRBJ2-1, the V gene TRBV7-3; 8 bases are a match to TRBD2. The CDR3 is 16 amino acids. Per germline, CDR1 SGHTA and CDR2 FQGTGA. With 0 bases clipped from V and 0 bases from J, the junction kept 1 base outside the gene matches. CDR3 amino acids: CASSLTAGGSYNEQFF. In nucleotides, the CDR3 is TGTGCCAGCAGCTTAACGGCGGGAGGCTCCTACAATGAGCAGTTCTTC.

This clone was seen only a few times. CDR3 region: CASSEWRLAGAIEQYF. CDR3 bases: TGTGCCAGCAGTGAATGGAGACTAGCGGGAGCTATCGAGCAGTACTTC. The V gene is TRBV6-4, the J gene TRBJ2-7, with 12 bases lining up with TRBD2. The CDR3 spans 16 residues. CDR1 and CDR2 (germline): MRHNA, SNTAGT. J gave up 6 bases and V 3 bases, and 9 bases lay outside the gene matches.

A few counts support this clone. The rearrangement uses TRBV6-1 and TRBJ2-7, with 8 bases fitting TRBD2. Germline-derived CDR1 and CDR2 are MNHNS and SASEGT. The J segment lost 6 bases and the V segment lost 6 bases, leaving 13 bases of the junction unmatched. This CDR3 is built from 15 residues. This chain's CDR3 is CASRSQAGEAGEQYF. CDR3 nucleotide sequence: TGTGCCAGCAGATCCCAAGCGGGGGAAGCTGGCGAGCAGTACTTC.

V is TRBV24-1 and J is TRBJ2-1, with TRBD2 identical over 12 bases. Germline CDR1 and CDR2: KGHDR and SFDVKD. With 6 bases clipped from V and 11 bases from J, the junction kept 7 bases outside the gene matches. The CDR3 spans 14 residues. CDR3 region: CATSPRLAGDQQFF. CDR3 nucleotide sequence: TGTGCCACCAGTCCGAGACTAGCGGGGGATCAGCAGTTCTTC.

The V and J genes are TRBV6-2 or TRBV6-3 and TRBJ1-3; D is ambiguous. V was shortened by 5 bases and J by 0 bases, with 11 bases between the two germline ends. The CDR3 is made up of 15 amino acids. Per the germline V gene, CDR1 is MNHEY and CDR2 is SVGEGT. CDR3 sequence (DNA): TGTGCCAGCAGTGGGATCAGGCACTCTGGAAACACCATATATTTT. Translation: CASSGIRHSGNTIYF.

This clone has just a few counts. This chain links TRBV6-2 or TRBV6-3 with TRBJ1-1; possibly TRBD1 for D (5 bases). The length of the CDR3 is 15 residues. Germline lookup yields CDR1 MNHEY and CDR2 SVGEGT. The V end was cut by 6 bases, the J end by 2 bases, with 16 bases between. The CDR3 DNA follows: TGTGCCAGCAGATCAACCGGGACTGTAAACACTGAAGCTTTCTTT. Protein product: CASRSTGTVNTEAFF.